A selection of T cell receptor beta chains follows, all from one sample in a study of blood T cell repertoires in COVID-19. Method: immunoSEQ multiplex PCR; TCRdb's copy keeps in-frame clones and lacks some. This table has under 200,000 clones, more than 75% appearing once. The material sequenced was peripheral blood. These receptors were obtained from a man aged 45 to 65 who had recovered from COVID-19. CDR3s include the opening cysteine and the closing phenylalanine or tryptophan. A D gene is named only where the DNA matches it firmly. The listing skips clone size in some rows; elsewhere it reads once, few, many or a size class.

D gene: NA
J gene: TRBJ1-1
clone size: NA
V gene: TRBV19
CDR3 DNA: TGTGCCAGTAGTCTCGGGACTGCTGAAGCTTTCTTT
CDR3 protein: CASSLGTAEAFF

D gene: NA
J gene: TRBJ1-2
clone size: NA
V gene: TRBV30
CDR3 DNA: TGTGCCTGGAGTGGCAGGGGCTACACCTTC
CDR3 protein: CAWSGRGYTF

D gene: NA
J gene: TRBJ2-5
clone size: once
V gene: TRBV4-1
CDR3 DNA: TGCGCCAGCAGCCAGGGGCAGTTAGAGACCCAGTACTTC
CDR3 protein: CASSQGQLETQYF

D gene: NA
J gene: TRBJ1-1
clone size: NA
V gene: TRBV5-1
CDR3 DNA: TGCGCCAGCAGCTTGAACACAGCCTCTGAAGCTTTCTTT
CDR3 protein: CASSLNTASEAFF

D gene: NA
J gene: TRBJ1-4
clone size: NA
V gene: TRBV9
CDR3 DNA: TGTGCCAGCAGCGTAACAGGGAGGGGTGAAAAACTGTTTTTT
CDR3 protein: CASSVTGRGEKLFF

D gene: TRBD2
J gene: TRBJ2-3
clone size: NA
V gene: TRBV7-9
CDR3 DNA: TGTGCCAGCAGCCACCCGACTAGCGGGGAGGGAGATACGCAGTATTTT
CDR3 protein: CASSHPTSGEGDTQYF

D gene: NA
J gene: TRBJ1-3
clone size: NA
V gene: TRBV11-2
CDR3 DNA: TGTGCCAGCAGCTTAGACGGTGCCTCTGGAAACACCATATATTTT
CDR3 protein: CASSLDGASGNTIYF

D gene: TRBD2
J gene: TRBJ2-3
clone size: NA
V gene: TRBV7-2
CDR3 DNA: TGTGCCAGCAGCTTCCCCCTAGCGGGAGGGTTAACAGATACGCAGTATTTT
CDR3 protein: CASSFPLAGGLTDTQYF

D gene: TRBD1
J gene: TRBJ2-7
clone size: NA
V gene: TRBV5-1
CDR3 DNA: TGCGCCAGCAGCTTGATGACAGGGGAAACGTACGAGCAGTACTTC
CDR3 protein: CASSLMTGETYEQYF

D gene: TRBD1
J gene: TRBJ1-5
clone size: NA
V gene: TRBV6-2/TRBV6-3
CDR3 DNA: TGTGCCAGCAGTTACTCCCTGGTGCGGACAGGGCCAGTGCCCCAGCATTTT
CDR3 protein: CASSYSLVRTGPVPQHF

D gene: NA
J gene: TRBJ2-3
clone size: NA
V gene: TRBV11-2
CDR3 DNA: TGTGCCAGCAGCATACGACTAGGAGGGGGCACAGATACGCAGTATTTT
CDR3 protein: CASSIRLGGGTDTQYF

D gene: TRBD1
J gene: TRBJ2-7
clone size: NA
V gene: TRBV13
CDR3 DNA: TGTGCCAGCAGTTGGGGACAGGGAGACGAGCAGTACTTC
CDR3 protein: CASSWGQGDEQYF

D gene: NA
J gene: TRBJ2-3
clone size: NA
V gene: TRBV7-2
CDR3 DNA: TGTGCCAGCAGCTCGGAGGGCGGGATCGGAGATACGCAGTATTTT
CDR3 protein: CASSSEGGIGDTQYF

D gene: NA
J gene: TRBJ2-3
clone size: NA
V gene: TRBV7-3
CDR3 DNA: TGTGCCAGCAGCTTAACTGGACTTCGCACAGATACGCAGTATTTT
CDR3 protein: CASSLTGLRTDTQYF

D gene: TRBD2
J gene: TRBJ2-5
clone size: few
V gene: TRBV5-8
CDR3 DNA: TGTGCCAGCAGCTCGGGGAGGGGAGTCAGTCAAGAGACCCAGTACTTC
CDR3 protein: CASSSGRGVSQETQYF

D gene: TRBD1
J gene: TRBJ2-7
clone size: NA
V gene: TRBV5-1
CDR3 DNA: TGCGCCAGCAGGGAGGGGACAGGGGTCACTATCTACGAGCAGTACTTC
CDR3 protein: CASREGTGVTIYEQYF

D gene: TRBD2
J gene: TRBJ2-5
clone size: once
V gene: TRBV7-9
CDR3 DNA: TGTGCCAGCAGCTTAGCGTCATCGACTAGCGGCCAAGAGACCCAGTACTTC
CDR3 protein: CASSLASSTSGQETQYF

D gene: NA
J gene: TRBJ2-3
clone size: NA
V gene: TRBV5-6
CDR3 DNA: TGTGCCAGCAGCTTGAACGGGGGACCCACAGATACGCAGTATTTT
CDR3 protein: CASSLNGGPTDTQYF

D gene: NA
J gene: TRBJ1-2
clone size: NA
V gene: TRBV4-3
CDR3 DNA: TGCGCCAGCAGCCAAGATTCCCGGACGGGGAGGAGCTACACCTTC
CDR3 protein: CASSQDSRTGRSYTF

D gene: NA
J gene: TRBJ2-5
clone size: NA
V gene: TRBV24-1
CDR3 DNA: TGTGCCACCAGTGAATGGGCCGCTGGGCAACAAGAGACCCAGTACTTC
CDR3 protein: CATSEWAAGQQETQYF

D gene: TRBD1
J gene: TRBJ1-1
clone size: NA
V gene: TRBV9
CDR3 DNA: TGTGCCAGCAGCCCAGGGGGGCCCAGAGGATACACTGAAGCTTTCTTT
CDR3 protein: CASSPGGPRGYTEAFF

D gene: NA
J gene: TRBJ1-5
clone size: NA
V gene: TRBV5-1
CDR3 DNA: TGCGCCAGCAGCTTGGATGGGGGGAGCAATCAGCCCCAGCATTTT
CDR3 protein: CASSLDGGSNQPQHF

D gene: TRBD2
J gene: TRBJ2-2
clone size: NA
V gene: TRBV3-1/TRBV3-2
CDR3 DNA: TGTGCCAGCAGCGACGGACTAGCGGGGGGGCGCGCCGGGGAGCTGTTTTTT
CDR3 protein: CASSDGLAGGRAGELFF

D gene: NA
J gene: TRBJ1-2
clone size: NA
V gene: TRBV18
CDR3 DNA: TGTGCCAGCTCACCCCTGGAGGGGGGGTTCTATGGCTACACCTTC
CDR3 protein: CASSPLEGGFYGYTF

D gene: TRBD1
J gene: TRBJ2-7
clone size: NA
V gene: TRBV5-6
CDR3 DNA: TGTGCCAGCAGCACGGACAGGGGGCGATACGAGCAGTACTTC
CDR3 protein: CASSTDRGRYEQYF

D gene: NA
J gene: TRBJ1-2
clone size: NA
V gene: TRBV15
CDR3 DNA: TGTGCCACCAGCGAGTCTGAGAGCGTTGGCTATGGCTACACCTTC
CDR3 protein: CATSESESVGYGYTF

D gene: TRBD1
J gene: TRBJ1-5
clone size: NA
V gene: TRBV19
CDR3 DNA: TGTGCCAGTAGTACCACAGGGGAGACTATTCAGCCCCAGCATTTT
CDR3 protein: CASSTTGETIQPQHF

D gene: TRBD1
J gene: TRBJ1-2
clone size: few
V gene: TRBV14
CDR3 DNA: TGTGCCAGCAGCCAAGTAGGACTTCAGGGGGGCTATGGCTACACCTTC
CDR3 protein: CASSQVGLQGGYGYTF

D gene: NA
J gene: TRBJ1-1
clone size: NA
V gene: TRBV11-1
CDR3 DNA: TGTGCCAGCAGCTTTACAGGGAACACTGAAGCTTTCTTT
CDR3 protein: CASSFTGNTEAFF

D gene: TRBD1
J gene: TRBJ2-7
clone size: NA
V gene: TRBV12-3/TRBV12-4
CDR3 DNA: TGTGCCAGCAGCTCAGGGGGCGCCTACGAGCAGTACTTC
CDR3 protein: CASSSGGAYEQYF

D gene: NA
J gene: TRBJ2-4
clone size: NA
V gene: TRBV25-1
CDR3 DNA: TGTGCCAGCAGTGAATTAATAGCCAAAAACATTCAGTACTTC
CDR3 protein: CASSELIAKNIQYF

D gene: NA
J gene: TRBJ2-2
clone size: NA
V gene: TRBV9
CDR3 DNA: TGTGCCAGCAGCGTAGCGGCAGGGGAAACCGGGGAGCTGTTTTTT
CDR3 protein: CASSVAAGETGELFF

D gene: TRBD1
J gene: TRBJ2-3
clone size: NA
V gene: TRBV7-9
CDR3 DNA: TGTGCCAGCAGCTCGAGGACAGGATCCACAGATACGCAGTATTTT
CDR3 protein: CASSSRTGSTDTQYF

D gene: NA
J gene: TRBJ1-5
clone size: few
V gene: TRBV4-2
CDR3 DNA: TGTGCCAGCAGCCAACTAGGTTTGGGTACCCCAGGGCTTGATCAGCCCCAGCATTTT
CDR3 protein: CASSQLGLGTPGLDQPQHF

D gene: NA
J gene: TRBJ1-3
clone size: once
V gene: TRBV28
CDR3 DNA: TGTGCCAGCAGTTCTACAGGGTGGTCTGGAAACACCATATATTTT
CDR3 protein: CASSSTGWSGNTIYF

D gene: NA
J gene: TRBJ2-7
clone size: NA
V gene: TRBV5-1
CDR3 DNA: TGCGCCAGCAGCTTGGCACCAGGGAATTCCTACGAGCAGTACTTC
CDR3 protein: CASSLAPGNSYEQYF

D gene: NA
J gene: TRBJ1-1
clone size: NA
V gene: TRBV2
CDR3 DNA: TGTGCCAGCCCGGGGACGGAGGGGCACACTGAAGCTTTCTTT
CDR3 protein: CASPGTEGHTEAFF

D gene: NA
J gene: TRBJ1-6
clone size: NA
V gene: TRBV6-6
CDR3 DNA: TGTGCCAGCCAAAGTGCGGACTATAATTCACCCCTCCACTTT
CDR3 protein: CASQSADYNSPLHF

D gene: TRBD1
J gene: TRBJ2-7
clone size: NA
V gene: TRBV6-5
CDR3 DNA: TGTGCCAGCAGGTTTGGGACAGGGAGCTACGAGCAGTACTTC
CDR3 protein: CASRFGTGSYEQYF

D gene: NA
J gene: TRBJ2-3
clone size: NA
V gene: TRBV7-2
CDR3 DNA: TGTGCCAGCAGCTTAGGACAGATCACAGATACGCAGTATTTT
CDR3 protein: CASSLGQITDTQYF

D gene: NA
J gene: TRBJ1-6
clone size: NA
V gene: TRBV7-2
CDR3 DNA: TGTGCCAGCAGCTTAGGACTGCGTGATTCACCCCTCCACTTT
CDR3 protein: CASSLGLRDSPLHF

D gene: TRBD1
J gene: TRBJ1-5
clone size: NA
V gene: TRBV19
CDR3 DNA: TGTGCCAGTAGTACCCCGGACAGGGGGCAAAGTCAGCCCCAGCATTTT
CDR3 protein: CASSTPDRGQSQPQHF

D gene: TRBD2
J gene: TRBJ2-1
clone size: NA
V gene: TRBV7-2
CDR3 DNA: TGTGCCAGCAGCGAACAAGCGGGACCTCCTAACAATGAGCAGTTCTTC
CDR3 protein: CASSEQAGPPNNEQFF

D gene: TRBD2
J gene: TRBJ2-1
clone size: NA
V gene: TRBV5-1
CDR3 DNA: TGCGCCAGCAGCTTCAGGGCTAGCGGGGGGAGCTCCTACAATGAGCAGTTCTTC
CDR3 protein: CASSFRASGGSSYNEQFF

D gene: TRBD1
J gene: TRBJ2-3
clone size: once
V gene: TRBV18
CDR3 DNA: TGTGCCAGCTCACCCTTGGGACAGACTAGCACAGATACGCAGTATTTT
CDR3 protein: CASSPLGQTSTDTQYF

D gene: NA
J gene: TRBJ2-3
clone size: NA
V gene: TRBV6-4
CDR3 DNA: TGTGCCAGCAGTGTGGGGCAGGGCGCAGATACGCAGTATTTT
CDR3 protein: CASSVGQGADTQYF

D gene: NA
J gene: TRBJ2-3
clone size: NA
V gene: TRBV11-2
CDR3 DNA: TGTGCCAGCAGATCCGGCCCACAGGGTCGAATCACAGATACGCAGTATTTT
CDR3 protein: CASRSGPQGRITDTQYF

D gene: NA
J gene: TRBJ1-1
clone size: NA
V gene: TRBV7-9
CDR3 DNA: TGTGCCAGCAGCTTAGGGCAACTGAACACTGAAGCTTTCTTT
CDR3 protein: CASSLGQLNTEAFF

D gene: TRBD1
J gene: TRBJ1-5
clone size: NA
V gene: TRBV5-1
CDR3 DNA: TGCGCCAGCAGCGTGGGACAGGGGAGTCAGCCCCAGCATTTT
CDR3 protein: CASSVGQGSQPQHF

D gene: TRBD1
J gene: TRBJ1-1
clone size: NA
V gene: TRBV7-6
CDR3 DNA: TGTGCCAGCAGCTTAACCCCCGGACAGGGTACTTCTGAAGCTTTCTTT
CDR3 protein: CASSLTPGQGTSEAFF

D gene: NA
J gene: TRBJ2-3
clone size: NA
V gene: TRBV7-2
CDR3 DNA: TGTGCCAGCAGCTTTGTAGGGGCCGATACGCAGTATTTT
CDR3 protein: CASSFVGADTQYF

D gene: TRBD2
J gene: TRBJ2-7
clone size: once
V gene: TRBV5-1
CDR3 DNA: TGCGCCAGCAGCGCTAGCGGAGCCTCCTACGAGCAGTACTTC
CDR3 protein: CASSASGASYEQYF